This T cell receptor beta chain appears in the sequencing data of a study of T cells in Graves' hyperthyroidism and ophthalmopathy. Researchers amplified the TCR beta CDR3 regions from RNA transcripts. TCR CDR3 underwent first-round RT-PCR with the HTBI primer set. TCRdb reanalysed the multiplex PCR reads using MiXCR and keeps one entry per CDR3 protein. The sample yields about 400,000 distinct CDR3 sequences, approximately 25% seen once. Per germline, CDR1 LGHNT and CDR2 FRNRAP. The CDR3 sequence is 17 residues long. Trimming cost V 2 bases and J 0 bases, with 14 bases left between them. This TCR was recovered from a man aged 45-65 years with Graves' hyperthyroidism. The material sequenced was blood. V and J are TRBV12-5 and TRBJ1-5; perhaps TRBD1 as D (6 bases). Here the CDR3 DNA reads TGTGCTAGTGGTTTGCAATGGACAGAAGATAGCAATCAGCCCCAGCATTTT. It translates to CASGLQWTEDSNQPQHF.